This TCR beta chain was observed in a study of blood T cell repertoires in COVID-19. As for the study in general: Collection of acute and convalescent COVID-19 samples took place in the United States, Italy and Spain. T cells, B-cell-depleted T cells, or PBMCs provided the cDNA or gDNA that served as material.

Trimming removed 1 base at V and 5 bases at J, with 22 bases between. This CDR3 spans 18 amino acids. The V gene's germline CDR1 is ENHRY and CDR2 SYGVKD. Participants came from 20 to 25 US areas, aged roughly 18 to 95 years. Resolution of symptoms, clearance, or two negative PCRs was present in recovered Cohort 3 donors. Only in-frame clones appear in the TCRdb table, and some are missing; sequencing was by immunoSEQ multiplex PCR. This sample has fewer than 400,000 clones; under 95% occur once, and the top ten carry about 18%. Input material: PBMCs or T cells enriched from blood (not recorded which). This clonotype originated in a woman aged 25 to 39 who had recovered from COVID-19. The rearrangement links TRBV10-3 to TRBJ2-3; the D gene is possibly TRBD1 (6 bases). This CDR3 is CAISEYPTGTGQIDTQYF. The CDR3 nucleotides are TGTGCCATCAGTGAGTATCCAACGGGGACCGGACAGATAGATACGCAGTATTTT.